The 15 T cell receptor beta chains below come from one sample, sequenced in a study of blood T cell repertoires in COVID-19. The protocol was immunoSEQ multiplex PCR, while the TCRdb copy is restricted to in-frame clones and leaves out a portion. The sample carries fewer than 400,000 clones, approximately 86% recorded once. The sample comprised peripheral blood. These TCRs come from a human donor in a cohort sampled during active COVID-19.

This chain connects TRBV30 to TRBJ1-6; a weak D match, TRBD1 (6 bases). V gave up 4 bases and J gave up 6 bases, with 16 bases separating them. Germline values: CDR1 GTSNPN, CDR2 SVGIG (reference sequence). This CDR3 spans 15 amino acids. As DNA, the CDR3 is TGTGCCTGGACTCGGGGGGCGCGCCTTAATTCACCCCTCCACTTT. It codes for CAWTRGARLNSPLHF. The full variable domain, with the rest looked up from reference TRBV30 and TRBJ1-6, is SQTIHQWPATLVQPVGSPLSLECTVEGTSNPNLYWYRQAAGRGLQLLFYSVGIGQISSEVPQNLSASRPQDRQFILSSKKLLLSDSGFYLCAWTRGARLNSPLHFGNGTRLTVT.

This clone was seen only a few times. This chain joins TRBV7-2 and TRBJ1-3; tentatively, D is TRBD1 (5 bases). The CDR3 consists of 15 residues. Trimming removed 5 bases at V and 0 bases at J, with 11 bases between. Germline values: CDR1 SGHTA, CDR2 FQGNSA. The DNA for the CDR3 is TGTGCCAGCAGCCCAACAGGAAGCTCTGGAAACACCATATATTTT. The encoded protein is CASSPTGSSGNTIYF.

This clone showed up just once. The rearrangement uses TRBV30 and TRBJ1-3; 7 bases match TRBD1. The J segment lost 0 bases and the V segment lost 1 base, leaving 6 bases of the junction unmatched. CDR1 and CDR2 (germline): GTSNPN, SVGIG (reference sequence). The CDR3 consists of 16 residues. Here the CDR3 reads CAWSGPGTDSGNTIYF. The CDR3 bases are TGTGCCTGGAGTGGTCCCGGGACAGACTCTGGAAACACCATATATTTT.

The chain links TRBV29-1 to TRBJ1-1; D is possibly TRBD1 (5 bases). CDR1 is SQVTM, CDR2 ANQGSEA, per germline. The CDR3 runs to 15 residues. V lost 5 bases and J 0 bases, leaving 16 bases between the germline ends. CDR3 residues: CSVHEDSFLNTEAFF. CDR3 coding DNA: TGCAGCGTTCACGAAGACAGTTTTCTGAACACTGAAGCTTTCTTT.

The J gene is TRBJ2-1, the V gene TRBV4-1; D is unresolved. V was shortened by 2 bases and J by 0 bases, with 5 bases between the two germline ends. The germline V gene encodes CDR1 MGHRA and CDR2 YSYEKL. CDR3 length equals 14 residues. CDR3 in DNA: TGCGCCAGCAGCCAATGGAGCTCCTACAATGAGCAGTTCTTC. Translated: CASSQWSSYNEQFF.

CDR3 residues: CASSPGQGAHNEQFF. In nucleotides, the CDR3 is TGTGCCAGCAGCCCGGGACAGGGAGCCCACAATGAGCAGTTCTTC. The chain recombines TRBV7-3 with TRBJ2-1, with 9 bases fitting TRBD1. The germline gives CDR1 SGHTA, CDR2 FQGTGA. Trimming took 5 bases from V and 5 from J; bases not matched to a gene: 7. CDR3 length: 15 residues.

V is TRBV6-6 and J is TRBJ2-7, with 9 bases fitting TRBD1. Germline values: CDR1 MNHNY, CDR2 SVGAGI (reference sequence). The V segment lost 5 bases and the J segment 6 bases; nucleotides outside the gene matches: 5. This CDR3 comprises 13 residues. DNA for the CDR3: TGTGCCAGCAGTGCCTTGACAGGGGGCGAGCAGTACTTC. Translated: CASSALTGGEQYF.

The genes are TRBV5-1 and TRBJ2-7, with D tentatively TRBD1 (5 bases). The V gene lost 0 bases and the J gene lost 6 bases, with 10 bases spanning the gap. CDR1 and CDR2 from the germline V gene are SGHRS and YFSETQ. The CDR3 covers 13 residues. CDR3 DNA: TGCGCCAGCAGCTTGGGGACACCAAGCGAGCAGTACTTC. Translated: CASSLGTPSEQYF.

DNA for the CDR3: TGTGCCAGCAGCGATGACGGGACTAGCGGGTTCACAGATACGCAGTATTTT. Amino acid sequence: CASSDDGTSGFTDTQYF. The chain uses TRBV7-8 and TRBJ2-3, with 12 bases fitting TRBD2. Trimming at V came to 5 bases and at J to 2 bases, leaving 8 bases not matched to a gene. The CDR3 sequence is 17 residues long. Germline V CDR1 and CDR2: SGHVS, FQNEAQ.

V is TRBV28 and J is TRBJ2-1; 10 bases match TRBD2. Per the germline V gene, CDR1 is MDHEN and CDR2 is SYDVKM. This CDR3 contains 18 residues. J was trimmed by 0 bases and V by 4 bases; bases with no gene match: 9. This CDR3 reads CASSSRTSGYPSYNEQFF. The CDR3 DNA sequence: TGTGCCAGCAGTTCCCGGACTAGCGGATACCCCTCCTACAATGAGCAGTTCTTC.

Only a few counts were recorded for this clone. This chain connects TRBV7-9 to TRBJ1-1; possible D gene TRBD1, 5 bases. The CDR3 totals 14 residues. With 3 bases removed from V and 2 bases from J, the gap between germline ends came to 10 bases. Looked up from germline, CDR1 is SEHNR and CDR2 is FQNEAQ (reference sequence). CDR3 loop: CASSFSGSNTEAFF. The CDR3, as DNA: TGTGCCAGCAGCTTTTCAGGGTCTAACACTGAAGCTTTCTTT.

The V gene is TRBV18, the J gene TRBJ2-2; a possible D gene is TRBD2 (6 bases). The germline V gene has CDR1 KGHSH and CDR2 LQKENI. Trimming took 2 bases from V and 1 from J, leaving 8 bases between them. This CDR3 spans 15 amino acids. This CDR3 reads CASSPGGLNTGELFF. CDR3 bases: TGTGCCAGCTCACCAGGGGGGTTGAACACCGGGGAGCTGTTTTTT. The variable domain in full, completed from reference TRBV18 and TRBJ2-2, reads NAGVMQNPRHLVRRRGQEARLRCSPMKGHSHVYWYRQLPEEGLKFMVYLQKENIIDESGMPKERFSAEFPKEGPSILRIQQVVRGDSAAYFCASSPGGLNTGELFFGEGSRLTVL.

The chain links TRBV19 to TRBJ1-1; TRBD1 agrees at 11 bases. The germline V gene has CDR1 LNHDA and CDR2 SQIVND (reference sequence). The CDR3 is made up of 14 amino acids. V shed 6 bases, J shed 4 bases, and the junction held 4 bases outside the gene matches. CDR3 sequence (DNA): TGTGCCAGTAGGATGGGGACAGGGGGCACTGAAGCTTTCTTT. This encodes CASRMGTGGTEAFF.

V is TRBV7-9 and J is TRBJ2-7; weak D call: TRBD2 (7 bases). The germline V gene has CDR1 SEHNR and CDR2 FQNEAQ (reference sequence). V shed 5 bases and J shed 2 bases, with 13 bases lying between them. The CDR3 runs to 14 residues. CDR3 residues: CASSLRGAPYEQYF. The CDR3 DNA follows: TGTGCCAGCAGCCTCCGGGGGGCCCCCTACGAGCAGTACTTC.

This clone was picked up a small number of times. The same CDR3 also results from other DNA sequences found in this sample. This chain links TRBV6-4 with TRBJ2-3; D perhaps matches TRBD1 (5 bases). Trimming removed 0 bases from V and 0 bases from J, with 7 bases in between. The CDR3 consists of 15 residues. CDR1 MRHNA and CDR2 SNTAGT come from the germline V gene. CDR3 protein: CASSDSAGSTDTQYF. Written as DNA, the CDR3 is TGTGCCAGCAGTGACTCTGCAGGGAGCACAGATACGCAGTATTTT.